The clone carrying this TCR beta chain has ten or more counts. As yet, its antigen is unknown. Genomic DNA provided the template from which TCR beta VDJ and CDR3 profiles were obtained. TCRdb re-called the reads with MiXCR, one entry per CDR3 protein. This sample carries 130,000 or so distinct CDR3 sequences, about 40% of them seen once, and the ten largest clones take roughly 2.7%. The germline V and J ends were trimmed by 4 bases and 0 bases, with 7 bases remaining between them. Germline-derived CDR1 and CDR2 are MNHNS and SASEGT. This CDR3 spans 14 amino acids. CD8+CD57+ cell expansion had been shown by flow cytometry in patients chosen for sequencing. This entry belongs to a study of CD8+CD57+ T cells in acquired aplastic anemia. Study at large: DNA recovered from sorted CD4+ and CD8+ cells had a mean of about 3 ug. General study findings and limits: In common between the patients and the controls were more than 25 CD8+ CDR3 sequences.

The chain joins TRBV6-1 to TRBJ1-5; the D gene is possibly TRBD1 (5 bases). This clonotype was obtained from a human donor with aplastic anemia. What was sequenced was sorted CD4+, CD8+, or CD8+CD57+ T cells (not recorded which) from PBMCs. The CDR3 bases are TGTGCCAGCAGTGGACAGATTAGCAATCAGCCCCAGCATTTT. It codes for CASSGQISNQPQHF.